The present TCR beta chain was sequenced within a study of blood T cells in healthy people across ages. Study-level findings and limits: TCR beta diversity per million T cells fell roughly linearly with age.

A word on this clonotype: Its antigen is undetermined.

Germline assignment: CDR1 SQVTM and CDR2 ANQGSEA. V lost 6 bases and J lost 0, with 11 bases in between. CDR3 size: 13 residues. The use of a sample-barcoded 5' primer and a J-beta primer mix characterized a second PCR of roughly 7 to 11 cycles. One entry per CDR3 protein, called by TCRdb with MiXCR from the 5' RACE reads. The sample has more than 650,000 distinct CDR3 sequences; about 48% are singletons. The chain recombines TRBV29-1 with TRBJ2-5; D perhaps matches TRBD1 (6 bases). The specimen was blood. This receptor was taken from a man older than 75 in good health. In DNA, the CDR3 is TGCAGCGTATCGCAGGGGTACCAAGAGACCCAGTACTTC. It translates to CSVSQGYQETQYF.